This T cell receptor beta chain was documented in a study of T cells expressing NK-cell markers. Study-level background: There were seven HCMV-seropositive donors and one seronegative donor among the eight sequenced. The study, taken as a whole, reports: Top CD8+ clonotypes included the dominant CD3+CD56+NKG2C+ clonotypes in 6 or 7 donors. The CD3+CD56-NKG2C+ fraction of a few donors was likewise dominated by these clonotypes.

With regard to this clonotype: What it binds is not known.

Researchers built TCR beta cDNA using 5'RACE template switching with UMIs. TCRdb reanalyzed the 5' RACE reads and collapses them to one entry per CDR3 protein, without DNA. This sample's clone table lists 400,000 to 450,000 distinct CDR3 sequences. Germline CDR1 and CDR2: LGHNA and YNFKEQ. CDR3 length: 15 residues. The J gene is TRBJ2-5, the V gene TRBV4-2; TCRdb lists TRBD1, though no DNA is available to test this call. The sequenced sample was blood T cells: a sorted CD56 or NKG2C T cell subset, CD4+ or CD8+ T cells, or bulk PBMC T cells (not recorded which). The sequence derives from a woman between 18 and 70 years old in good health. The CDR3 is CASSQAGDPKETQYF.